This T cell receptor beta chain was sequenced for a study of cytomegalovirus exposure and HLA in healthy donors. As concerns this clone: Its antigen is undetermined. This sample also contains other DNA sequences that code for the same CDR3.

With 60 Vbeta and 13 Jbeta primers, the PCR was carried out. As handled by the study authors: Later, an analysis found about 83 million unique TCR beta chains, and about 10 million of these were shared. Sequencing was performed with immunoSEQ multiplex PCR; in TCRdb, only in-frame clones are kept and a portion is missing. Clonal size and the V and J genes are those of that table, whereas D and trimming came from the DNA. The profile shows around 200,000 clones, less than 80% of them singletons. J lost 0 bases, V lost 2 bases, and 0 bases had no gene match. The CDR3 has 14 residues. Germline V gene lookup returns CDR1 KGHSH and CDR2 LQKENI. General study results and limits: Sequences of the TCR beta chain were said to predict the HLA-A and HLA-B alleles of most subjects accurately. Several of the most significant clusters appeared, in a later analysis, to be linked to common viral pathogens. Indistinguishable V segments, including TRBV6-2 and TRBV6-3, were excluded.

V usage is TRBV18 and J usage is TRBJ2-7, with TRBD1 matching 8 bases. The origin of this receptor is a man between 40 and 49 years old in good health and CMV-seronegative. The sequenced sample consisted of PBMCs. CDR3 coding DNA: TGTGCCAGCTCACCAGGACAGGGCTCCTACGAGCAGTACTTC. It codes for CASSPGQGSYEQYF.